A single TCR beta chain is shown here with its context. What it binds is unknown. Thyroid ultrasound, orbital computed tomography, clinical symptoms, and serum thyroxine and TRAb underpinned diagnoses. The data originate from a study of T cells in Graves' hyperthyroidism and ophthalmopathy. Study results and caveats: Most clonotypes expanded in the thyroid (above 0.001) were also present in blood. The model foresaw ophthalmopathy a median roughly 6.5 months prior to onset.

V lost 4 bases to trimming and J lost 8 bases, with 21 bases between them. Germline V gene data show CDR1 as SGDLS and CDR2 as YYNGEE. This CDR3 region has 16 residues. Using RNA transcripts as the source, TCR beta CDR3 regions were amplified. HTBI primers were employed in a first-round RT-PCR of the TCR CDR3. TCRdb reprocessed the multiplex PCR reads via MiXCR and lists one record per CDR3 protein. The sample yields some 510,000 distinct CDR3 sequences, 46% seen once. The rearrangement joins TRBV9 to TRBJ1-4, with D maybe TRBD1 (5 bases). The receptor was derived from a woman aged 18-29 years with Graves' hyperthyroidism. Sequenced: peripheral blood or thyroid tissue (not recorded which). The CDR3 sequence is CASSLGQAGEGEKLFF. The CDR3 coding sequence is TGTGCCAGCAGCTTAGGGCAGGCCGGCGAGGGGGAAAAACTGTTTTTT.